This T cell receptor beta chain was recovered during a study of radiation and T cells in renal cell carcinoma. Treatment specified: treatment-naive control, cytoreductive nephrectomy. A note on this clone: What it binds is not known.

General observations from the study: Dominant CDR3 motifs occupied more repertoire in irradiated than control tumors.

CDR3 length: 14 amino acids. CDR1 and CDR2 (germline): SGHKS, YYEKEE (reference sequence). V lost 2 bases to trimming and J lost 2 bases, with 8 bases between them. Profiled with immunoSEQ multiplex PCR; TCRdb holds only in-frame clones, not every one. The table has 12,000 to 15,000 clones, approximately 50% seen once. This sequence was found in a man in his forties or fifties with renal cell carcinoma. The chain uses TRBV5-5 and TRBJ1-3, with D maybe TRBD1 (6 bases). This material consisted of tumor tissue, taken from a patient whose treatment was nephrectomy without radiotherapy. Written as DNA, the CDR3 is TGTGCCAGCAGCTTAAGGACAGCTGGAAACACCATATATTTT. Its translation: CASSLRTAGNTIYF.